What follows is one T cell receptor beta chain and its context. Its antigen is unidentified. The source of the sample is a study of T cell responses to AZD1222 COVID-19 vaccine. The study, taken as a whole, reports: Repertoires were obtained only post-peak T cell response. Seropositive status at baseline applied to only six AZD1222 recipients. Increases in Spike-specific TCR breadth and depth were seen after two AZD1222 doses.

Germline CDR1 and CDR2: KGHSH and LQKENI. CDR3 length: 15 residues. With V trimmed by 6 bases and J by 1 base, 9 bases remained unmatched. Generated by immunoSEQ multiplex PCR, the TCRdb table keeps only in-frame clones and is missing some. The sample carries more than 150,000 clones, roughly 93% recorded once. This receptor was identified in an adult in good health. The V call is TRBV18, the J call TRBJ2-7, with 7 bases matching TRBD1. The sample in question was peripheral blood, obtained on day 0 of AZD1222 vaccination. The CDR3 reads CASSTTQGTSYEQYF. Written as DNA, the CDR3 is TGTGCCAGCTCTACGACACAGGGGACGTCCTACGAGCAGTACTTC. Looking up the rest from reference TRBV18 and TRBJ2-7 gives the full variable domain: NAGVMQNPRHLVRRRGQEARLRCSPMKGHSHVYWYRQLPEEGLKFMVYLQKENIIDESGMPKERFSAEFPKEGPSILRIQQVVRGDSAAYFCASSTTQGTSYEQYFGPGTRLTVT.